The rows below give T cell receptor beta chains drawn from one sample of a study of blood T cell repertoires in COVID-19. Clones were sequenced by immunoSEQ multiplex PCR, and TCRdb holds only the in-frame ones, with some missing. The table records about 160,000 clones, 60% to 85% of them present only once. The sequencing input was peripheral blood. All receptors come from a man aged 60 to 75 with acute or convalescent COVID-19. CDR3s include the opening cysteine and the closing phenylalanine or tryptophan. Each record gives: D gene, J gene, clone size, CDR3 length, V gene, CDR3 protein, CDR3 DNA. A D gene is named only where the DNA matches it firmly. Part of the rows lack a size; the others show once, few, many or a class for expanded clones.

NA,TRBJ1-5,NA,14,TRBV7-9,CASSAGGSNQPQHF,TGTGCCAGCAGTGCGGGGGGTAGCAATCAGCCCCAGCATTTT
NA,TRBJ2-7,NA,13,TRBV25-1,CASSEGPTYEQYF,TGTGCCAGCAGTGAAGGGCCCACCTACGAGCAGTACTTC
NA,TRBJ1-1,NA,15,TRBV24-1,CATSDSLRGRTEAFF,TGTGCCACCAGTGATTCCCTCAGGGGTCGGACTGAAGCTTTCTTT
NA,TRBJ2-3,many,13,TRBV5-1,CASGGYGSDTQYF,TGCGCCAGCGGCGGGTACGGATCAGATACGCAGTATTTT
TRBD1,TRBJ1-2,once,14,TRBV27,CASSKDRGRYGYTF,TGTGCCAGCAGTAAGGACAGGGGGCGATATGGCTACACCTTC
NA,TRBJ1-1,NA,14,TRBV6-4,CASRAQSGTTEAFF,TGTGCCAGCAGGGCCCAATCGGGTACCACTGAAGCTTTCTTT
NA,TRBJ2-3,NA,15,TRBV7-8,CASSLLGGAGDTQYF,TGTGCCAGCAGCTTATTGGGGGGGGCGGGAGATACGCAGTATTTT
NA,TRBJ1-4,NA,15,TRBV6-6,CASSYLTGGNEKLFF,TGTGCCAGCAGTTACCTGACAGGTGGGAATGAAAAACTGTTTTTT
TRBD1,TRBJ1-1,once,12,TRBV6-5,CASIGQGTEAFF,TGTGCCAGCATCGGACAGGGGACTGAAGCTTTCTTT
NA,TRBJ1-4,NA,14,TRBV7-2,CASSFSGANEKLFF,TGTGCCAGCAGCTTTAGCGGGGCTAATGAAAAACTGTTTTTT
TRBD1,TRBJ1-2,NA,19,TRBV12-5,CASGLALTGDGRLNYGYTF,TGTGCTAGTGGTTTGGCGTTGACAGGGGACGGCCGCCTTAACTATGGCTACACCTTC
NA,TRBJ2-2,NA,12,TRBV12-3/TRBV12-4,CASTIDRGELFF,TGTGCCAGCACCATAGACAGGGGGGAGCTGTTTTTT
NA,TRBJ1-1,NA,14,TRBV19,CASSMRELNTEAFF,TGTGCCAGTAGTATGCGAGAATTAAACACTGAAGCTTTCTTT
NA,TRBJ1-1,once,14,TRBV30,CAWSKAGVGTEAFF,TGTGCCTGGAGTAAGGCCGGGGTAGGCACTGAAGCTTTCTTT
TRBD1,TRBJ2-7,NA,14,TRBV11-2,CASRGDQGAFEQYF,TGTGCCAGCAGAGGGGACCAGGGGGCTTTCGAGCAGTACTTC
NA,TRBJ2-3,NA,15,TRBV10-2,CASRNRVEGTDTQYF,TGCGCCAGCAGAAACAGGGTCGAGGGCACAGATACGCAGTATTTT
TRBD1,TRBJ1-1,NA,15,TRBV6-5,CASSYSGTGGTEAFF,TGTGCCAGCAGTTACTCCGGGACAGGGGGCACTGAAGCTTTCTTT
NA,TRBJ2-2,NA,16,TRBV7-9,CASSLLRSANTGELFF,TGTGCCAGCAGCTTACTGAGGAGCGCGAACACCGGGGAGCTGTTTTTT
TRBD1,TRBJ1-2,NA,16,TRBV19,CASSIEGTGANYGYTF,TGTGCCAGTAGTATAGAGGGGACAGGAGCTAACTATGGCTACACCTTC
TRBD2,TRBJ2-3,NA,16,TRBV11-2,CASSPRGGGSADTQYF,TGTGCCAGCAGCCCCCGGGGCGGGGGGTCTGCAGATACGCAGTATTTT
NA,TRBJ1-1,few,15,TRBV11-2,CASSLSLRGDTEAFF,TGTGCCAGCAGCTTATCGCTCAGGGGCGACACTGAAGCTTTCTTT
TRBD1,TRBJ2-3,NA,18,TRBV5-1,CASSGLYRDRERADTQYF,TGCGCCAGCAGCGGACTGTACAGGGACAGGGAACGGGCAGATACGCAGTATTTT
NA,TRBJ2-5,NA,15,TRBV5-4,CASSRKGGGQETQYF,TGTGCCAGCAGTAGGAAAGGGGGGGGCCAAGAGACCCAGTACTTC
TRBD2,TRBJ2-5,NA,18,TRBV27,CASSQTSGGAQVKETQYF,TGTGCCAGCAGTCAGACTAGCGGGGGGGCCCAGGTTAAAGAGACCCAGTACTTC
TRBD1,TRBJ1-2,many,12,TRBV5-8,CASSRDRDGYTF,TGTGCCAGCAGCCGGGACAGGGATGGCTACACCTTC
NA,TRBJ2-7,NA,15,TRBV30,CAWRISGHSSYEQYF,TGTGCCTGGAGGATCTCGGGACACAGCTCCTACGAGCAGTACTTC